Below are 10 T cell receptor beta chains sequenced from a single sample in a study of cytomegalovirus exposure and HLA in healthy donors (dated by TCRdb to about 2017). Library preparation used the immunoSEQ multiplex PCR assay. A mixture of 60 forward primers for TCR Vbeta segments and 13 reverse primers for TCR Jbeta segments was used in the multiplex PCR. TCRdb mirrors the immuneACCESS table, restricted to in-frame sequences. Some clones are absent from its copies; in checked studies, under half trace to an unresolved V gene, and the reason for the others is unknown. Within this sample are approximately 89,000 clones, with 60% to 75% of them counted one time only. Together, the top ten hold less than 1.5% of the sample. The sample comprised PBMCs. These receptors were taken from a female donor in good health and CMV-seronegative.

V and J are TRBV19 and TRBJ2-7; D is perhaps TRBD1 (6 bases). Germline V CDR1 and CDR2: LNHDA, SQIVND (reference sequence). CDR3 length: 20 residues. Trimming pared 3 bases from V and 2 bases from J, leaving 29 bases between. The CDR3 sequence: CASSMGVFEAGLQGTYEQYF. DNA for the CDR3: TGTGCCAGTAGTATGGGCGTGTTCGAGGCCGGGTTGCAGGGGACCTACGAGCAGTACTTC.

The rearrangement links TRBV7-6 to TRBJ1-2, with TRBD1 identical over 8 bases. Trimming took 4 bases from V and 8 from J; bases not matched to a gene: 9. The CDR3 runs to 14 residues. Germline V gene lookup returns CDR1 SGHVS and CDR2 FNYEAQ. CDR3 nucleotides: TGTGCCAGCAGCTCGCCCAGGACAGGGAGCGGCTACACCTTC. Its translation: CASSSPRTGSGYTF.

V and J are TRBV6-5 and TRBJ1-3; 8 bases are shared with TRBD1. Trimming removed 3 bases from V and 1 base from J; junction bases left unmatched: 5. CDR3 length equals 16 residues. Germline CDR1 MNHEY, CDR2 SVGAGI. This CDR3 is CASSYSRQGSGNTIYF. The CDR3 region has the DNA TGTGCCAGCAGTTATTCCCGACAGGGGTCTGGAAACACCATATATTTT.

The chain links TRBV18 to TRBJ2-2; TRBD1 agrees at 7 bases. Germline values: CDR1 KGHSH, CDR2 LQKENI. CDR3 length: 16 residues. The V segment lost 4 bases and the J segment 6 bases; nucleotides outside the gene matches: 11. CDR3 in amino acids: CASSLRTGPGAGELFF. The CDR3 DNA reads TGTGCCAGCTCACTACGGACAGGCCCCGGTGCCGGGGAGCTGTTTTTT. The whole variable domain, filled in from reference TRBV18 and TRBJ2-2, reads NAGVMQNPRHLVRRRGQEARLRCSPMKGHSHVYWYRQLPEEGLKFMVYLQKENIIDESGMPKERFSAEFPKEGPSILRIQQVVRGDSAAYFCASSLRTGPGAGELFFGEGSRLTVL.

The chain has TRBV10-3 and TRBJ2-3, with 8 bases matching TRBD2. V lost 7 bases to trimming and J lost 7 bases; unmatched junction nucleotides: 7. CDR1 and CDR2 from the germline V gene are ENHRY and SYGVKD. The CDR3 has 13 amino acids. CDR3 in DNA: TGTGCCATCACGGCGGGAGGCCCGAATACGCAGTATTTT. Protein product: CAITAGGPNTQYF.

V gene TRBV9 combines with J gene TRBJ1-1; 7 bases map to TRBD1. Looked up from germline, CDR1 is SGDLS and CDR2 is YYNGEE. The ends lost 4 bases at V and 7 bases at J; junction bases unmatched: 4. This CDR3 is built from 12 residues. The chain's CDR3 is CASSSYRGEAFF. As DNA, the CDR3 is TGTGCCAGCAGCTCATACAGGGGTGAAGCTTTCTTT.

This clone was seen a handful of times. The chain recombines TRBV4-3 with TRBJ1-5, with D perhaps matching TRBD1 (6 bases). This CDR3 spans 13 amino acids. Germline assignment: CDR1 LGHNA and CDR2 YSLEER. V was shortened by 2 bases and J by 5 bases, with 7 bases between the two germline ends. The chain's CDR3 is CASSQRQDQPQHF. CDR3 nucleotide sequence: TGCGCCAGCAGCCAACGACAGGATCAGCCCCAGCATTTT.

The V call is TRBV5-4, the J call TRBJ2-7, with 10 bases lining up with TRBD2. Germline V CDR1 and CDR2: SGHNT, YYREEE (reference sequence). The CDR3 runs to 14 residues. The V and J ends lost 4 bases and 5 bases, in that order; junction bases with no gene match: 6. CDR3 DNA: TGTGCCAGCAGCGGAATAGCGGGGGGCGACGAGCAGTACTTC. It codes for CASSGIAGGDEQYF.

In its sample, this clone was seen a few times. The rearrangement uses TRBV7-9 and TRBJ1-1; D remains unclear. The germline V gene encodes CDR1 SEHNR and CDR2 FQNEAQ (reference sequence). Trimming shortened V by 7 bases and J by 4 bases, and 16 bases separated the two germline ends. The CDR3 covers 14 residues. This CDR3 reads CASTPPGRSTEAFF. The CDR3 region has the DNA TGTGCCAGCACCCCTCCGGGAAGGAGCACTGAAGCTTTCTTT.

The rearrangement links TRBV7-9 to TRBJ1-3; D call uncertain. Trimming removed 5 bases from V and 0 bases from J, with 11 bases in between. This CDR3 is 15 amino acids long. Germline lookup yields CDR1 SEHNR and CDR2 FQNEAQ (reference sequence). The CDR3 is CASSPRGRSGNTIYF. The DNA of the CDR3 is TGTGCCAGCAGCCCTAGAGGTCGCTCTGGAAACACCATATATTTT.